Below, 24 T cell receptor beta chains from the same sample are listed, as sequenced in a study of cytomegalovirus exposure and HLA in healthy donors. With 60 Vbeta and 13 Jbeta primers, the PCR was carried out. The protocol was immunoSEQ multiplex PCR, while the TCRdb copy is restricted to in-frame clones and leaves out a portion. The sample carries roughly 150,000 clones, just over 70% recorded once. The specimen was PBMCs. The receptors originated from a man between 18 and 35 years old in good health and CMV-seropositive.

The table lists this clone with a few counts. Other DNA sequences in the sample encode the same CDR3. This chain links TRBV29-1 with TRBJ1-1, with D perhaps matching TRBD1 (6 bases). Trimming cost V 5 bases and J 3 bases, with 16 bases left between them. CDR3 length: 14 amino acids. The germline V gene encodes CDR1 SQVTM and CDR2 ANQGSEA. The CDR3 nucleotides read TGCAGCGTTAGGAGCGGGGGGCGCGACACTGAAGCTTTCTTT. Protein product: CSVRSGGRDTEAFF.

The J gene is TRBJ2-1, the V gene TRBV2; 14 positions agree with TRBD2. The length of the CDR3 is 16 residues. Germline loops: CDR1 SNHLY, CDR2 FYNNEI. The V gene end was trimmed by 4 bases and the J gene end by 6 bases; junction bases not matched to a gene: 5. The CDR3 is CASSGRLAGGGNEQFF. The CDR3 DNA reads TGTGCCAGCAGTGGTAGACTAGCGGGGGGGGGCAATGAGCAGTTCTTC.

This clone occurred a few times. The chain couples TRBV14 to TRBJ1-1; D is uncertain. The V gene's germline CDR1 is SGHDN and CDR2 FVKESK. Trimming left V 0 bases short and J 7 bases short, with 12 bases between. This CDR3 spans 14 amino acids. The CDR3 DNA reads as TGTGCCAGCAGCCAAGACGGCACAGTCCATGAAGCTTTCTTT. It codes for CASSQDGTVHEAFF. Combining the CDR3 with reference TRBV14 and TRBJ1-1 gives the whole variable domain EAGVTQFPSHSVIEKGQTVTLRCDPISGHDNLYWYRRVMGKEIKFLLHFVKESKQDESGMPNNRFLAERTGGTYSTLKVQPAELEDSGVYFCASSQDGTVHEAFFGQGTRLTVV.

This clone was detected only a few times. This chain links TRBV19 with TRBJ1-1; D remains unclear. The germline V gene has CDR1 LNHDA and CDR2 SQIVND (reference sequence). The CDR3 is 12 residues long. The V and J ends lost 5 bases and 4 bases respectively, with 8 bases between them. In DNA form, the CDR3 reads TGTGCCAGTAGTTGGAGTAGCACTGAAGCTTTCTTT. This codes for CASSWSSTEAFF.

The chain is built from TRBV5-1 and TRBJ1-2; 8 bases map to TRBD1. Germline CDR1 reads SGHRS; CDR2 reads YFSETQ. The CDR3 is 13 residues long. V was pared by 4 bases and J by 4 bases, with 3 bases of the junction left unmatched. CDR3 DNA: TGCGCCAGCAGCGAAGGACAGGGCTATGGCTACACCTTC. Translating it yields CASSEGQGYGYTF.

The V gene is TRBV6-6, the J gene TRBJ2-1; D gene ambiguous. Trimming shortened V by 6 bases and J by 5 bases, and 17 bases separated the two germline ends. The CDR3 totals 15 residues. CDR1 is MNHNY, CDR2 SVGAGI, per germline (reference sequence). CDR3 loop: CASSRRLGRDNEQFF. CDR3 in DNA: TGTGCCAGCAGCCGACGTCTAGGCCGAGACAATGAGCAGTTCTTC.

This clone was seen only a few times. V usage is TRBV6-4 and J usage is TRBJ2-3; 11 positions match TRBD2. This CDR3 is built from 16 residues. After removal of 3 bases from V and 2 bases from J, the junction contained 4 bases not matched to a gene. CDR1 is MRHNA, CDR2 SNTAGT, per germline. CDR3 DNA: TGTGCCAGCAGTGAGGTAGCGGGGGGGTACACAGATACGCAGTATTTT. Protein product: CASSEVAGGYTDTQYF.

This chain joins TRBV4-1 and TRBJ1-1; TRBD1 might be the D (5 bases). V lost 1 base and J lost 3, with 15 bases in between. CDR1 MGHRA and CDR2 YSYEKL come from the germline V gene. There are 16 residues in the CDR3. CDR3 region: CASSQAWGGADTEAFF. CDR3 nucleotide sequence: TGCGCCAGCAGCCAAGCGTGGGGTGGGGCCGACACTGAAGCTTTCTTT.

The chain joins TRBV30 to TRBJ1-3; D ambiguous. The CDR3 has 17 amino acids. Germline values: CDR1 GTSNPN, CDR2 SVGIG (reference sequence). Trimming shortened V by 3 bases and J by 3 bases, and 21 bases separated the two germline ends. The CDR3 sequence: CAWSPRMGRWFGNTIYF. The CDR3 DNA reads as TGTGCCTGGAGCCCCCGTATGGGCCGTTGGTTTGGAAACACCATATATTTT.

This clone was detected a few times. The chain recombines TRBV4-1 with TRBJ1-5; D is unclear. The CDR3 contains 16 residues. V lost 0 bases and J 0 bases, leaving 9 bases between the germline ends. Looked up from germline, CDR1 is MGHRA and CDR2 is YSYEKL. CDR3 region: CASSQDRGYSNQPQHF. The DNA of the CDR3 is TGCGCCAGCAGCCAAGATCGCGGTTATAGCAATCAGCCCCAGCATTTT.

This clone has only a few counts. The rearrangement uses TRBV5-5 and TRBJ2-7, with 8 nucleotides matching TRBD2. Germline trimming cut 4 bases from V and 0 bases from J; bases unmatched to any gene: 3. Germline V lookup: CDR1 SGHKS, CDR2 YYEKEE (reference sequence). This CDR3 has 14 residues. CDR3 nucleotides: TGTGCCAGCAGCAGGAGCGGGGGCTCCTACGAGCAGTACGTC. Translation: CASSRSGGSYEQYV.

The CDR3 region is CASSLDRERNQPQHF. CDR3 DNA sequence: TGTGCCAGCAGTTTAGACAGGGAGAGGAATCAGCCCCAGCATTTT. The V call is TRBV28, the J call TRBJ1-5, with 7 bases fitting TRBD1. Trimming cost V 2 bases and J 4 bases; bases outside gene matches: 5. CDR3 length: 15 residues. Germline CDR1 MDHEN, CDR2 SYDVKM. Complete variable domain (other parts from reference TRBV28 and TRBJ1-5): DVKVTQSSRYLVKRTGEKVFLECVQDMDHENMFWYRQDPGLGLRLIYFSYDVKMKEKGDIPEGYSVSREKKERFSLILESASTNQTSMYLCASSLDRERNQPQHFGDGTRLSIL.

The chain joins TRBV28 to TRBJ2-7, with 10 positions matching TRBD1. With V trimmed by 3 bases and J by 7 bases, 12 bases remained unmatched. This CDR3 has 16 residues. Germline V gene data show CDR1 as MDHEN and CDR2 as SYDVKM. The CDR3 DNA is TGTGCCAGCAGTTTCCAAGAGACAGGGGGCGCGCGGGAGCAGTACGTC. Translating gives CASSFQETGGAREQYV.

In this sample, this clone turned up once. The rearrangement joins TRBV27 to TRBJ1-5, with 9 positions matching TRBD1. The trim removed 6 bases at V and 4 bases at J, leaving 7 bases unmatched. Germline values: CDR1 MNHEY, CDR2 SMNVEV (reference sequence). The CDR3 has 15 residues. In DNA form, the CDR3 reads TGTGCCAGCAGGTTGGGACAGGGAGGGAATCAGCCCCAGCATTTT. Its translation: CASRLGQGGNQPQHF.

The gene calls are TRBV5-1 and TRBJ2-5; tentative D call: TRBD2 (6 bases). The CDR3 has 16 residues. The germline CDR1 and CDR2 sequences are SGHRS and YFSETQ. Trimming pared 1 base from V and 1 base from J, leaving 14 bases between. The CDR3 loop reads CASSLSGGTSQETQYF. The CDR3 DNA is TGCGCCAGCAGCTTGTCGGGCGGGACCTCCCAAGAGACCCAGTACTTC.

In this sample, this clone turned up once. The rearrangement joins TRBV6-1 to TRBJ2-3, with a possible D match to TRBD2 (6 bases). V was clipped by 10 bases and J by 2 bases, with 19 bases between them. The V gene's germline CDR1 is MNHNS and CDR2 SASEGT. The CDR3 runs to 15 residues. Written as DNA, the CDR3 is TGTGCCACCCGGCGAGGAACGGGAGACACAGATACGCAGTATTTT. Residues: CATRRGTGDTDTQYF.

The chain couples TRBV9 to TRBJ1-1; D is uncertain. V lost 0 bases, J lost 0 bases, and 3 bases lay in between. Germline lookup yields CDR1 SGDLS and CDR2 YYNGEE. CDR3 length: 13 amino acids. In nucleotides, the CDR3 is TGTGCCAGCAGCGTAGACATGAACACTGAAGCTTTCTTT. This sequence encodes CASSVDMNTEAFF.

This chain connects TRBV7-2 to TRBJ1-2; 7 nucleotides align to TRBD1. This CDR3 contains 15 residues. V trimming: 4 bases; J trimming: 0 bases; junction bases outside the gene matches: 5. CDR1 and CDR2 (germline): SGHTA, FQGNSA. The CDR3 nucleotides read TGTGCCAGCAGCTCTCCGGGACAGACTAACTATGGCTACACCTTC. It specifies CASSSPGQTNYGYTF.

The chain couples TRBV2 to TRBJ1-1, with 10 bases matching TRBD1. This CDR3 is 15 amino acids long. The junction had 4 bases not matched to a gene; V was cut back by 5 bases and J by 1 base. The germline CDR1 and CDR2 sequences are SNHLY and FYNNEI. The CDR3 here is CASSPRTGGNTEAFF. The CDR3 bases are TGTGCCAGCAGTCCCCGGACAGGGGGGAACACTGAAGCTTTCTTT.

Written as DNA, the CDR3 is TGTGCCATCAGTGCGGGGGGGGGACAGGGGAGGGACACTGAAGCTTTCTTT. It yields the protein CAISAGGGQGRDTEAFF. This chain links TRBV10-3 with TRBJ1-1, with TRBD1 identical over 10 bases. This CDR3 spans 17 amino acids. Germline V gene sequence: CDR1 ENHRY, CDR2 SYGVKD. Germline trimming cut 4 bases from V and 3 bases from J; bases unmatched to any gene: 11.

The chain is built from TRBV4-1 and TRBJ1-2; 7 nucleotides align to TRBD1. The junction had 6 bases not matched to a gene; V was cut back by 5 bases and J by 0 bases. Looked up from germline, CDR1 is MGHRA and CDR2 is YSYEKL. The CDR3 consists of 15 residues. CDR3 in amino acids: CASSRRDSPNYGYTF. The CDR3 coding sequence is TGCGCCAGCAGCAGGAGGGACAGTCCTAACTATGGCTACACCTTC.

The genes are TRBV4-2 and TRBJ1-1; TRBD1 is a possible D gene (5 bases). Trimming stripped 3 bases from V and 4 bases from J, with 15 bases between. The CDR3 consists of 15 residues. Germline CDR1 is LGHNA and CDR2 is YNFKEQ. CDR3: CASSQVPVGGTEAFF. The CDR3 DNA reads as TGTGCCAGCAGCCAGGTCCCCGTGGGGGGCACTGAAGCTTTCTTT.

This chain connects TRBV11-3 to TRBJ2-1; weak D call: TRBD2 (5 bases). CDR1 and CDR2 from the germline V gene are SGHNT and YENEEA. CDR3 length: 14 amino acids. Trimming took 2 bases from V and 7 from J, leaving 12 bases between them. CDR3 in DNA: TGTGCCAGCAGCTTAAATCGCGGGCATAATGAGCAGTTCTTC. As protein: CASSLNRGHNEQFF.

The chain uses TRBV7-2 and TRBJ2-1, with D tentatively TRBD2 (5 bases). Germline CDR1 reads SGHTA; CDR2 reads FQGNSA. This CDR3 has 12 residues. The V gene lost 3 bases and the J gene lost 8 bases, with 8 bases spanning the gap. The CDR3 protein is CASSFEGDEQFF. CDR3 nucleotides: TGTGCCAGCAGCTTTGAGGGAGATGAGCAGTTCTTC.